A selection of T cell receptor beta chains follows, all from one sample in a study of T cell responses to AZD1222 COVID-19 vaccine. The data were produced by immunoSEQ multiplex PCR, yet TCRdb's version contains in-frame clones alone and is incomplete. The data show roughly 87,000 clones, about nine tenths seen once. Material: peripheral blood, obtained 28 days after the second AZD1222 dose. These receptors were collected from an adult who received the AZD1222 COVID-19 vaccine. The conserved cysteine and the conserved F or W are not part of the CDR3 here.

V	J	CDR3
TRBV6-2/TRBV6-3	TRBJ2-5	ASSPWVRGKETQY
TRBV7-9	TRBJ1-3	ASSPTTGRGNTIY
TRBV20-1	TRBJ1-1	SASLSYGPEAF
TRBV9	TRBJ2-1	ASNASGHGSYNEQF
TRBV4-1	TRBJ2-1	ASSQVGGGTSYNEQF
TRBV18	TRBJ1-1	ASSKTDMNTEAF
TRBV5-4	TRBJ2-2	ASSLEGTGELF
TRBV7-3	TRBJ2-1	ASSSQGGGYNEQF
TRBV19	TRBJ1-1	ASSPRDLNTEAF
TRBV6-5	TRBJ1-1	ASSYSATVNTEAF
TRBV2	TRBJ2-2	ASSAIRTGNGELF
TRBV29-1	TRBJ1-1	SVDGQNTEAF
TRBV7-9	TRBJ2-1	ASSLTGANYEQF
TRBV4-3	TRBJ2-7	ASSQDVGPHYEQY
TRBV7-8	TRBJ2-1	ASSPRGGRGNEQF
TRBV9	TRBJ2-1	ASSVVGYNEQF
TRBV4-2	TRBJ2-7	ASSQGPAGGSLTSYEQY